A selection of T cell receptor beta chains follows, all from one sample in a study of early stage breast cancer tumors. Clones were sequenced by immunoSEQ multiplex PCR, and TCRdb holds only the in-frame ones, with some missing. The repertoire consists of roughly 1,600 clones, with 75% to 85% occurring once and the leading ten covering roughly 8%. The sample was normal breast tissue next to the tumor. These receptor sequences come from a person aged 65 to 85 with breast cancer. Each CDR3 is given with its conserved first and last residue. A D gene is named only where the DNA matches it firmly. Some rows have no size entry. The others give once, few or many, or a class for an expanded clone.

CDR3: CASSQAGRGTDTQYF
DNA: TGCGCCAGCAGCCAAGCGGGCAGGGGGACAGATACGCAGTATTTT
size: once
V: TRBV4-3
D: TRBD1
J: TRBJ2-3

CDR3: CASSYDSYTEAFF
DNA: TGTGCCAGCAGTTACGACAGCTACACTGAAGCTTTCTTT
size: NA
V: TRBV6-5
D: NA
J: TRBJ1-1

CDR3: CASSVIRTGGTGELFF
DNA: TGTGCCAGCAGCGTTATCAGGACAGGGGGCACCGGGGAGCTGTTTTTT
size: NA
V: TRBV7-3
D: TRBD1
J: TRBJ2-2

CDR3: CASSLDGNSGANVLTF
DNA: TGTGCCAGCAGCTTGGACGGGAACTCTGGGGCCAACGTCCTGACTTTC
size: NA
V: TRBV5-8
D: NA
J: TRBJ2-6

CDR3: CASSPLGQESGNTEAFF
DNA: TGTGCCAGCTCACCATTGGGACAGGAATCGGGGAACACTGAAGCTTTCTTT
size: NA
V: TRBV18
D: TRBD1
J: TRBJ1-1

CDR3: CAWPRGERGELFF
DNA: TGTGCCTGGCCCAGGGGAGAACGCGGGGAGCTGTTTTTT
size: large
V: TRBV30
D: NA
J: TRBJ2-2

CDR3: CASSAGVTNQPQHF
DNA: TGTGCCAGCAGCGCCGGAGTGACGAATCAGCCCCAGCATTTT
size: NA
V: TRBV5-6
D: NA
J: TRBJ1-5

CDR3: CASGTGGGQETQYF
DNA: TGTGCCAGCGGGACAGGAGGGGGACAAGAGACCCAGTACTTC
size: once
V: TRBV6-6
D: TRBD1
J: TRBJ2-5

CDR3: CASSLGLGGVAGYTF
DNA: TGCGCCAGCAGCTTGGGACTGGGGGGAGTCGCGGGCTACACCTTC
size: NA
V: TRBV5-1
D: NA
J: TRBJ1-2

CDR3: CASSRTGGDSPLHF
DNA: TGTGCCAGTAGTAGGACAGGGGGGGATTCACCCCTCCACTTT
size: NA
V: TRBV19
D: TRBD1
J: TRBJ1-6

CDR3: CASSESGGGSYEQYF
DNA: TGTGCCAGCAGTGAAAGTGGGGGAGGTTCCTACGAGCAGTACTTC
size: NA
V: TRBV6-1
D: NA
J: TRBJ2-7

CDR3: CASSLAGGDTYEQYF
DNA: TGTGCCAGCAGTCTCGCGGGGGGCGACACCTACGAGCAGTACTTC
size: NA
V: TRBV6-5
D: TRBD2
J: TRBJ2-7

CDR3: CASENNYGYTF
DNA: TGTGCCAGCGAGAATAACTATGGCTACACCTTC
size: few
V: TRBV25-1
D: NA
J: TRBJ1-2

CDR3: CASSISQAGETQYF
DNA: TGTGCCAGCAGCATATCACAGGCGGGGGAGACCCAGTACTTC
size: NA
V: TRBV7-9
D: NA
J: TRBJ2-5

CDR3: CASTPGQGLTLRGTNEKLFF
DNA: TGTGCCAGCACCCCGGGACAGGGTCTTACCCTTCGGGGAACTAATGAAAAACTGTTTTTT
size: NA
V: TRBV2
D: TRBD1
J: TRBJ1-4

CDR3: CASSPTGRSPLHF
DNA: TGTGCCAGCAGCCCGACAGGGCGATCACCCCTCCACTTT
size: few
V: TRBV7-2
D: TRBD1
J: TRBJ1-6

CDR3: CASSSPPASGHF
DNA: TGTGCCAGCAGCTCCCCCCCAGCTAGCGGCCATTTT
size: NA
V: TRBV7-2
D: TRBD2
J: TRBJ2-3